This TCR beta chain is drawn from a study of CDR3 diversity in severe acne. Germline V CDR1 and CDR2: SGDLS, YYNGEE. The CDR3 loop spans 13 amino acids. The ends were cut back, 0 bases at V and 4 bases at J, with 7 bases in the middle. TCRdb itself ran the PCR reads through MiXCR, one entry per CDR3 protein. The sample shows about 85,000 distinct CDR3 sequences, around 50% of them seen only once. The sequence derives from a male donor in good health, serving as a control. The rearrangement joins TRBV9 to TRBJ1-1; D is ambiguous. Sample: blood. The CDR3 reads CASSVERVTEAFF. The CDR3 DNA sequence: TGTGCCAGCAGCGTAGAAAGGGTCACTGAAGCTTTCTTT.